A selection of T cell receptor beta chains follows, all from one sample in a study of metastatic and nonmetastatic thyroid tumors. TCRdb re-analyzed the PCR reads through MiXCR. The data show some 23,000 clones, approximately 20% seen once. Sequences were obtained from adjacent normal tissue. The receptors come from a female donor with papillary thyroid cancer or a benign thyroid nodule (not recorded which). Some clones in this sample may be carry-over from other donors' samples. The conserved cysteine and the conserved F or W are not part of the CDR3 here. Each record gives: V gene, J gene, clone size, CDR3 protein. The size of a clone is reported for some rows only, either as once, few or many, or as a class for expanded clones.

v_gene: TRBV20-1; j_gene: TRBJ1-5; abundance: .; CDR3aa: SPMLTGRIDQPQH
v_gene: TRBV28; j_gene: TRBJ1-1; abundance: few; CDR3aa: ASSFPPGGHEAF
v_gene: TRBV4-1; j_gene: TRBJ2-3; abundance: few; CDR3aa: ASSQVGADTQY
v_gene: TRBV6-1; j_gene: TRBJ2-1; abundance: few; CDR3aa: ASSGGSGRAGNEQF
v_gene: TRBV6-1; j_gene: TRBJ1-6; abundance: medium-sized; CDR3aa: ASSRSDRDNSPLH
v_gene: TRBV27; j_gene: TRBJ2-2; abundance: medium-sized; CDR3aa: ASSPWVRAGELF
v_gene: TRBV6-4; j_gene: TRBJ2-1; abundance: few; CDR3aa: ASSDPRESSYNEQF
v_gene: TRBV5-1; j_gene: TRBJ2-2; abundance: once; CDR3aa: ASRWENTGELF
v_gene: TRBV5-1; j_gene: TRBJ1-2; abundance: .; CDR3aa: ASSLEGGELTGTYGYT
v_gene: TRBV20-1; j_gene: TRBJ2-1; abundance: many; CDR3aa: SARTSGRGNEQF
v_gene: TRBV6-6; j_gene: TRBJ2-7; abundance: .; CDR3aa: ASSYSALGTAYEQY
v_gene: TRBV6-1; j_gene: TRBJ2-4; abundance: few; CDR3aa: ASTSGGRLAGSIKY
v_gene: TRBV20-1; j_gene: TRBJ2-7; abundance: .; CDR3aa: SALLPGAYEQY
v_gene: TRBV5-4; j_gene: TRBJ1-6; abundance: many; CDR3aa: ASSLAQGDNSPLH
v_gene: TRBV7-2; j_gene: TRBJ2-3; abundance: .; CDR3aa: ASSETGVKTDTQY
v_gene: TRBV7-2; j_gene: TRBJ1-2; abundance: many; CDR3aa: ASTLGGQSYGYT
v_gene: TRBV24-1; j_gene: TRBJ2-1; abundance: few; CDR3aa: ATSVGREQF
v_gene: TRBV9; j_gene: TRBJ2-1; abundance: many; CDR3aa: ASSVDVYNEQF
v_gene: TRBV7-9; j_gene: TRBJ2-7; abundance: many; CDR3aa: ASSPPESRGYEQY
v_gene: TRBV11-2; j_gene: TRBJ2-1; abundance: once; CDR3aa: ASSFTAVGNEQF